Given below is one T cell receptor (beta chain) in context. Its antigen is unidentified. This PCR relied on a set of 60 Vbeta primers and 13 Jbeta primers. This table comes from immunoSEQ multiplex PCR, and its TCRdb copy is limited to in-frame clones, with some not included. The sample gives 150,000 to 200,000 clones, around 74% of which show up once; over 2.5% is in the top ten. This specimen comes from a study of cytomegalovirus exposure and HLA in healthy donors. Overall study findings and caveats: An analysis was carried out at a later point. It showed that HLA-associated TCR beta chains were more clonally expanded than equally common non-associated chains. Only CMV serostatus was available as immune exposure information.

The sequencing input was PBMCs. This receptor was obtained from a female donor in good health and CMV-seronegative.

In DNA, the CDR3 is TGTGCCAGTAAGACAGGGGCGAGGGAAAAACTGTTTTTT. Amino acid sequence: CASKTGAREKLFF. The rearrangement uses TRBV19 and TRBJ1-4; 8 nucleotides line up with TRBD1. CDR3 length: 13 amino acids. V was clipped by 7 bases and J by 8 bases; unmatched bases: 6. Germline assignment: CDR1 LNHDA and CDR2 SQIVND (reference sequence).